This T cell receptor beta chain emerged from a study of blood T cells in healthy people across ages. Study results and limitations: The unsorted PBMCs prevented any conclusive comparison of naive versus antigen-experienced cells.

Every donor provided 9.5 to 10 milliliters of peripheral blood. Alongside a J-beta primer mix, a sample-barcoded 5' primer served in a second PCR lasting about 6 to 11 cycles. TCRdb ran MiXCR on the 5' RACE reads and lists one entry per CDR3 protein. Here the sample spans nearly 1 million distinct CDR3 sequences, about 53% being singletons. The germline CDR1 and CDR2 sequences are SGHRS and YFSETQ. The CDR3 is 14 residues long. Trimming took off 5 bases at V and 6 bases at J, with 14 bases between the two ends. Comment on this clonotype: Its target is unknown.

This receptor was identified in a woman in her fifties or sixties in good health. Specimen: blood. This chain joins TRBV5-1 and TRBJ2-2; unclear D gene. Written as DNA, the CDR3 is TGCGCCAGCAGTATCGAAGGCGTCGCCGGGGAGCTGTTTTTT. Protein: CASSIEGVAGELFF. The complete variable domain, with remaining parts taken from reference TRBV5-1 and TRBJ2-2, reads KAGVTQTPRYLIKTRGQQVTLSCSPISGHRSVSWYQQTPGQGLQFLFEYFSETQRNKGNFPGRFSGRQFSNSRSEMNVSTLELGDSALYLCASSIEGVAGELFFGEGSRLTVL.